Below are 14 T cell receptor beta chains sequenced from a single sample in a study of tumor-infiltrating lymphocytes in oesophageal squamous cell carcinoma. TCRdb reprocessed the PCR reads with MiXCR, giving one entry per CDR3 protein. The sample lists roughly 14,000 distinct CDR3 sequences; around 50% were seen once. Material: esophageal tumor tissue. These receptors all come from a male donor with esophageal squamous cell carcinoma.

J is TRBJ2-3 and V is TRBV10-3; TRBD2 agrees at 7 bases. CDR1 is ENHRY, CDR2 SYGVKD, per germline. This CDR3 spans 13 amino acids. The V and J ends lost 10 bases and 2 bases, in that order; junction bases with no gene match: 6. The CDR3: CATRETNTDTQYF. The CDR3 DNA follows: TGTGCCACGCGGGAGACCAACACAGATACGCAGTATTTT.

Only a few counts were recorded for this clonotype. V usage is TRBV7-8 and J usage is TRBJ2-7; 9 nucleotides line up with TRBD1. Germline V gives CDR1 SGHVS, CDR2 FQNEAQ. V shed 2 bases, J shed 7 bases, and the junction held 12 bases outside the gene matches. The CDR3 is 16 residues long. CDR3 in DNA: TGTGCCAGCAGCTTAAGGGGGACAGGGATCAACAATGAGCAGTACTTC. The encoded protein is CASSLRGTGINNEQYF.

As concerns this clonotype: A read error is likely, as this CDR3 ends without the conserved phenylalanine or tryptophan. The limits of the CDR3 on the DNA are not certain, so only TCRdb's listed CDR3 is given. The chain joins TRBV5-1 to TRBJ2-6; the listed D gene, TRBD1, was not tested against the DNA. The germline V gene encodes CDR1 SGHRS and CDR2 YFSETQ. 15 amino acids form the CDR3, both terminal residues included. This CDR3 is CASRDQGLGEQYFGA.

The rearrangement uses TRBV28 and TRBJ2-6; TRBD1 is a possible D gene (6 bases). V was shortened by 11 bases and J by 1 base, with 12 bases between the two germline ends. Germline values: CDR1 MDHEN, CDR2 SYDVKM. This CDR3 has 14 amino acids. The DNA of the CDR3 is TGTGCCGCATGTCAGGGGTCTGGGGCCAACGTCCTGACTTTC. Encoded protein: CAACQGSGANVLTF.

This chain uses TRBV10-1 with TRBJ2-1; tentative D call: TRBD2 (5 bases). V was shortened by 4 bases and J by 6 bases, with 16 bases between the two germline ends. Germline V gives CDR1 WNHNN, CDR2 SYGVQD (reference sequence). The CDR3 extends over 15 amino acids. The CDR3 coding sequence is TGCGCCAGCAGTGGGCGGGCGGAATCGGTCAATGAGCAGTTCTTC. Its translation: CASSGRAESVNEQFF.

The V and J genes are TRBV7-3 and TRBJ2-1; the D gene is possibly TRBD2 (6 bases). The assigned J gene may be wrong: the sequence end matches TRBJ2-5 better. The germline V gene encodes CDR1 SGHTA and CDR2 FQGTGA. This CDR3 has 15 amino acids. The DNA for the CDR3 is TGTGCCAGCAGCTTTCAGGGAGGCGGAGGGGAGACCCAGTACTTC. Translating it yields CASSFQGGGGETQYF.

The chain employs TRBV10-1 and TRBJ2-3; a weak D match, TRBD2 (5 bases). The tail of the sequence fits TRBJ2-1 better, so the J call may be wrong. This CDR3 is 14 amino acids long. CDR1 is WNHNN, CDR2 SYGVQD, per germline (reference sequence). The CDR3 DNA sequence: TGCGCCAGCAGTGAGAGCGGAACCTACAATGAGCAGTTCTTC. Encoded protein: CASSESGTYNEQFF.

The V call is TRBV7-2, the J call TRBJ2-5; D remains ambiguous. Judging by the DNA end, TRBJ2-1 fits better; the J call may be wrong. CDR1 SGHTA and CDR2 FQGNSA come from the germline V gene. The CDR3 consists of 12 residues. CDR3 coding DNA: TGTGCCAGCAGCTTAAATCAAGGTGAGCAGTTCTTC. Its protein product is CASSLNQGEQFF.

This clonotype was seen many times. A read error is possible here, since a much larger clone lies one base away. The genes are TRBV5-1 and TRBJ2-7; 12 positions match TRBD2. The junction had 8 bases not matched to a gene; V was cut back by 3 bases and J by 7 bases. Germline V gene data show CDR1 as SGHRS and CDR2 as YFSETQ. The CDR3 runs to 15 residues. The CDR3 nucleotides are TGCGCCAGCAGCTGGGGGACTAGCGGGTTGAATGAGCAGTACTTC. It encodes CASSWGTSGLNEQYF.

The table lists this clonotype with many counts. As DNA, the CDR3 is TGTGCCAGCAGTTTATCGGGAAGCAATCAGCCCCAGCATTTT. Amino acid sequence: CASSLSGSNQPQHF. The rearrangement links TRBV28 to TRBJ1-5; D uncertain. V gave up 1 base and J gave up 1 base, with 5 bases separating them. The germline gives CDR1 MDHEN, CDR2 SYDVKM. The CDR3 contains 14 residues.

Regarding this clonotype: One end of the junction is discordant with germline, which a read error may explain. The chain has TRBV7-7 and TRBJ1-4, with D possibly TRBD1 on 6 matching bases. Per the germline V gene, CDR1 is SSHAT and CDR2 is FNYEAQ (reference sequence). CDR3 length: 15 amino acids. The CDR3 coding sequence is TGTGCTAGCAGCTCACAGGGTTCAACCCATGAAAAACTGTTTTTT. It encodes CASSSQGSTHEKLFF.

The chain couples TRBV7-3 to TRBJ2-5; 7 nucleotides match TRBD2. V shed 4 bases and J 3 bases; nucleotides not matched to a gene: 5. Germline-derived CDR1 and CDR2 are SGHTA and FQGTGA. This CDR3 contains 14 residues. In DNA form, the CDR3 reads TGTGCCAGCAGCTACACCGCGGGAGAAGAGACCCAGTACTTC. As protein: CASSYTAGEETQYF.

The chain has TRBV5-6 and TRBJ2-1, with a possible D match to TRBD1 (6 bases). The end of the DNA aligns better with TRBJ2-7, so the J call may be wrong. Germline lookup yields CDR1 SGHDT and CDR2 YYEEEE. This CDR3 has 14 residues. The CDR3 nucleotides read TGTGCCAGCAGCACCTTCGGGGACACCTACGAGCAGTACTTC. Translated: CASSTFGDTYEQYF.

In this sample, this clonotype turned up many times. The V gene is TRBV4-1, the J gene TRBJ1-2, with a weak D call TRBD1 (5 bases). The CDR3 is made up of 14 amino acids. Trimming removed 4 bases from V and 8 bases from J, with 17 bases in between. The germline V gene has CDR1 MGHRA and CDR2 YSYEKL. CDR3 loop: CASSRAGTRAGYTF. CDR3 nucleotides: TGCGCCAGCAGCCGAGCCGGGACCAGAGCAGGCTACACCTTC.